This is a list of T cell receptor beta chains from one sample in a study of identifying expanded T cells in peripheral blood. Generated by immunoSEQ multiplex PCR, the TCRdb table keeps only in-frame clones and is missing some. The repertoire holds 100,000 to 150,000 clones, with more than 75% as singletons. Sequencing was performed on blood. The receptors derive from a person aged 18 to 69 in good health. CDR3s leave out the opening cysteine and the closing phenylalanine or tryptophan. D genes are given only for firm matches.

>TRBV7-6|-|TRBJ1-1
ASSRGTTEAF
>TRBV19|-|TRBJ1-4
ASSGQTTNEKLF
>TRBV2|TRBD2|TRBJ2-7
ASTGGQTYEQY
>TRBV18|-|TRBJ2-3
ASSPLITDTQY
>TRBV7-2|-|TRBJ1-1
ASSSNRNTEAF
>TRBV28|TRBD1|TRBJ2-7
ASSLWGTGKREQY
>TRBV4-1|TRBD1|TRBJ1-2
ASSHPGQGVTYT
>TRBV7-2|TRBD1|TRBJ1-3
ASSSVGGSGNTIY
>TRBV6-6|-|TRBJ1-6
ASGKDSYNSPLH
>TRBV4-1|-|TRBJ2-5
ASSRLTGPFPNQETQY
>TRBV7-3|TRBD2|TRBJ2-1
ASSLSGGFNEQF
>TRBV30|-|TRBJ1-1
AWSVRVDTEAF
>TRBV11-2|-|TRBJ1-2
ASSLDPATNYGYT
>TRBV6-1|TRBD2|TRBJ2-2
ASSGLAGDTGELF
>TRBV7-6|-|TRBJ2-7
ASSLYVGYEQY
>TRBV7-9|-|TRBJ2-7
ASSPRWAGEQY
>TRBV11-2|-|TRBJ2-7
ASSLGYVGYEQY
>TRBV11-2|-|TRBJ1-1
ASSLNTEAF
>TRBV7-2|TRBD1|TRBJ2-2
ASSFHRGNTGELF
>TRBV6-5|-|TRBJ1-3
ASRSGVTGNTIY
>TRBV6-6|-|TRBJ1-4
ASSSGGLNEKLF
>TRBV15|TRBD1|TRBJ2-5
ATSRGLGQVQETQY
>TRBV19|-|TRBJ1-2
ASRIGRAEGYT
>TRBV5-4|TRBD1|TRBJ1-2
ASSLPGQHYGYT
>TRBV29-1|-|TRBJ2-5
SVYGDGIQETQY
>TRBV7-3|-|TRBJ2-3
ASSPGTSTDTQY
>TRBV14|TRBD1|TRBJ1-2
ASTQTGSYGYT
>TRBV7-3|TRBD2|TRBJ2-1
ASSLSGGAWNEQF
>TRBV4-1|-|TRBJ2-2
ASSQVPGEFTGELF
>TRBV5-1|TRBD2|TRBJ2-1
ASSLLSAGAYNEQF
>TRBV5-4|-|TRBJ1-1
ASSPRPAEAF
>TRBV9|TRBD1|TRBJ1-4
ASSVDRDAINEKLF
>TRBV30|-|TRBJ1-2
AWSGGPTET
>TRBV7-9|-|TRBJ1-1
ASTSQQGNTEAF
>TRBV27|-|TRBJ2-6
ASRSLLHTPANVLT
>TRBV19|-|TRBJ1-5
ASREQGSGNQPQH
>TRBV5-1|TRBD1|TRBJ2-5
ASSPRTGQETQY
>TRBV6-5|TRBD1|TRBJ2-1
ASSYDRGNEQF
>TRBV20-1|-|TRBJ1-1
SASADREAF
>TRBV30|TRBD2|TRBJ2-7
AWSVGGGPYEQY
>TRBV19|-|TRBJ1-5
ASSTAPIQGYYGNQPQH
>TRBV30|-|TRBJ1-2
AWSGGFYGYT
>TRBV4-1|-|TRBJ2-1
ASSNPTESSYNEQF
>TRBV6-5|-|TRBJ1-3
ASSSGVGNTIY
>TRBV5-1|-|TRBJ2-7
ASSLAEQY
>TRBV18|TRBD1|TRBJ1-1
ASSQEGATTEAF
>TRBV7-9|TRBD1|TRBJ1-4
AIPTGVTEKLF
>TRBV19|-|TRBJ2-7
ASSIGGNYEQY
>TRBV7-9|-|TRBJ1-2
ASSLGRGDALYGYT
>TRBV4-3|TRBD1|TRBJ1-2
VSSQAWGQNYGYT
>TRBV11-3|-|TRBJ2-1
ASSFSGENEQF